Described below is a single TCR beta chain sequence and its context. Its antigen is not identified. PCR primers comprised 60 Vbeta and 13 Jbeta primers. Sequencing was performed with immunoSEQ multiplex PCR; in TCRdb, only in-frame clones are kept and a portion is missing. The sample has about 180,000 clones, about four fifths seen once. These data come from a study of cytomegalovirus exposure and HLA in healthy donors. V was clipped by 6 bases and J by 1 base, with 19 bases between them. The CDR3 spans 17 residues. Germline V lookup: CDR1 SGHTA, CDR2 FQGNSA. Study-wide findings and caveats: A missense DCLRE1C variant was associated with V- and J-gene trimming of TCR beta chains in a later analysis, and an independent cohort replicated the association. Most CMV-associated TCR beta chains appeared HLA-restricted in a later analysis.

Unrecorded immune exposures were likely, despite nominal health at sampling. The TCR sequence derives from a young woman in good health and CMV-seropositive. Source material: PBMCs. The J gene is TRBJ2-4, the V gene TRBV7-2, with D unresolved. CDR3 sequence (DNA): TGTGCCAGCAGACAATCATTGGCCCGTTCGGCCAAAAACATTCAGTACTTC. This codes for CASRQSLARSAKNIQYF.